The 21 T cell receptor beta chains in this list originate from one sample, sequenced in a study of neoadjuvant anti-PD-1 for oral cavity cancer. Produced via immunoSEQ multiplex PCR; TCRdb's table is partial and in-frame only. The table includes 15,000 to 20,000 clones, 60% to 80% detected once. This specimen was PBMCs, taken before nivolumab (anti-PD-1) treatment. These receptors were obtained from a person aged 35 to 85 with oral cavity squamous cell carcinoma.

The chain couples TRBV7-2 to TRBJ1-2; D gene uncertain. Trimming shortened V by 2 bases and J by 3 bases, and 13 bases separated the two germline ends. CDR1 SGHTA and CDR2 FQGNSA come from the germline V gene. The CDR3 runs 15 residues. As DNA, the CDR3 is TGTGCCAGCAGCTTATTCCCAGCCGTGCACTATGGCTACACCTTC. This gives the protein CASSLFPAVHYGYTF. Variable domain in full (rest from reference TRBV7-2 and TRBJ1-2): GAGVSQSPSNKVTEKGKDVELRCDPISGHTALYWYRQSLGQGLEFLIYFQGNSAPDKSGLPSDRFSAERTGGSVSTLTIQRTQQEDSAVYLCASSLFPAVHYGYTFGSGTRLTVV.

This chain connects TRBV28 to TRBJ2-5; tentatively, D is TRBD2 (5 bases). Germline values: CDR1 MDHEN, CDR2 SYDVKM. V dropped 5 bases and J dropped 5 bases, with 12 bases sitting between them. The CDR3 spans 13 residues. The CDR3 sequence is CASSPSGWETQYF. As DNA, the CDR3 is TGTGCCAGCAGTCCCTCGGGGTGGGAGACCCAGTACTTC.

This clone turned up a few times. V and J are TRBV14 and TRBJ1-5; D gene ambiguous. Trimming cost V 0 bases and J 4 bases, with 4 bases left between them. Germline V gene sequence: CDR1 SGHDN, CDR2 FVKESK. This CDR3 has 13 amino acids. In DNA, the CDR3 is TGTGCCAGCAGCCAAGATAGGAATCAGCCCCAGCATTTT. Its translation: CASSQDRNQPQHF.

The chain employs TRBV4-1 and TRBJ2-7, with TRBD1 matching 8 bases. V lost 4 bases to trimming and J lost 9 bases; unmatched junction nucleotides: 8. Germline V gives CDR1 MGHRA, CDR2 YSYEKL. The CDR3 has 13 residues. The CDR3 here is CASSLGQGIGQYF. Written as DNA, the CDR3 is TGCGCCAGCAGCCTTGGACAGGGCATTGGGCAGTACTTC.

This clone appeared once. V is TRBV10-3 and J is TRBJ1-2; maybe TRBD1 (6 bases). The V end was cut by 3 bases, the J end by 4 bases, with 9 bases between. The CDR3 has 13 amino acids. Germline V gives CDR1 ENHRY, CDR2 SYGVKD. In nucleotides, the CDR3 is TGTGCCATCAGTGATTCGGACAGCTATGGCTACACCTTC. Protein product: CAISDSDSYGYTF.

The V and J genes are TRBV5-4 and TRBJ2-3; 14 bases are shared with TRBD2. CDR1 and CDR2 (germline): SGHNT, YYREEE (reference sequence). J was trimmed by 2 bases and V by 4 bases; bases with no gene match: 6. The CDR3 has 17 amino acids. In DNA, the CDR3 is TGTGCCAGCAGCGCCAGACTAGCGGGAGGGCCCACAGATACGCAGTATTTT. It yields the protein CASSARLAGGPTDTQYF.

This chain uses TRBV5-1 with TRBJ1-1; a weak D match, TRBD1 (6 bases). CDR1 is SGHRS, CDR2 YFSETQ, per germline. The CDR3 spans 14 residues. V lost 0 bases to trimming and J lost 4 bases, with 10 bases between them. CDR3 sequence reads: CASSLGQDSTEAFF. The CDR3 nucleotides read TGCGCCAGCAGCTTGGGACAGGACAGCACTGAAGCTTTCTTT.

This clone is a singleton in its sample. V and J are TRBV10-1 and TRBJ2-7; D gene ambiguous. V gave up 3 bases and J gave up 6 bases, with 9 bases separating them. CDR3 size: 12 residues. Germline CDR1 is WNHNN and CDR2 is SYGVQD (reference sequence). The CDR3 DNA follows: TGCGCCAGCAGTGATAGGACCCTCGAGCAGTACTTC. Translation gives CASSDRTLEQYF.

This rearrangement joins TRBV15 to TRBJ1-1; D gene unclear. V lost 2 bases and J lost 1, with 8 bases in between. The CDR3 consists of 14 residues. CDR1 and CDR2 (germline): LNHNV, YYDKDF (reference sequence). The CDR3: CATSRNKRNTEAFF. The CDR3 DNA is TGTGCCACCAGCAGAAACAAAAGGAACACTGAAGCTTTCTTT.

This clone was observed a handful of times. The CDR3 loop is CASSLGGFLNTEAFF. As DNA, the CDR3 is TGTGCCAGCAGCTTGGGGGGGTTCCTGAACACTGAAGCTTTCTTT. The chain is built from TRBV5-6 and TRBJ1-1; D possibly corresponds to TRBD1 (5 bases). V was pared by 0 bases and J by 0 bases, with 9 bases between. CDR1 is SGHDT, CDR2 YYEEEE, per germline. This CDR3 is 15 amino acids long.

This chain joins TRBV19 and TRBJ2-7, with D maybe TRBD2 (6 bases). V was clipped by 3 bases and J by 7 bases, with 10 bases between them. This CDR3 contains 12 residues. CDR1 and CDR2 from the germline V gene are LNHDA and SQIVND (reference sequence). The CDR3, as DNA: TGTGCCAGTAGTATCGGAGGGAGAGAGCAGTACTTC. This encodes CASSIGGREQYF.

The chain has TRBV5-4 and TRBJ1-2, with D unclear. The CDR3 extends over 14 amino acids. The V and J ends lost 0 bases and 4 bases respectively, with 10 bases between them. The germline V gene has CDR1 SGHNT and CDR2 YYREEE (reference sequence). The CDR3 loop is CASSLERYSYGYTF. The CDR3, as DNA: TGTGCCAGCAGCTTGGAACGGTACAGCTATGGCTACACCTTC.

This chain connects TRBV10-3 to TRBJ2-2; TRBD2 might be the D (6 bases). There are 15 residues in the CDR3. Germline V lookup: CDR1 ENHRY, CDR2 SYGVKD. Trimming removed 4 bases from V and 4 bases from J, with 13 bases in between. CDR3 nucleotide sequence: TGTGCCATCAGTGGTAGTAGCGGTACCACCGGGGAGCTGTTTTTT. Protein product: CAISGSSGTTGELFF.

The gene calls are TRBV19 and TRBJ1-2; possible D gene TRBD1, 6 bases. V shed 3 bases and J shed 6 bases, with 17 bases lying between them. This CDR3 has 15 amino acids. Germline CDR1 and CDR2: LNHDA and SQIVND (reference sequence). The chain's CDR3 is CASSIPPNTGNGYTF. CDR3 nucleotides: TGTGCCAGTAGTATCCCCCCCAATACAGGGAATGGCTACACCTTC.

This clone was detected only once. J is TRBJ1-2 and V is TRBV30; D might be TRBD1 (5 bases). Trimming left V 2 bases short and J 7 bases short, with 11 bases between. CDR3 size: 12 residues. CDR1 and CDR2 from the germline V gene are GTSNPN and SVGIG (reference sequence). CDR3 sequence (DNA): TGTGCCTGGAGTAGAGGGGATGGTGGCTACACCTTC. Protein sequence: CAWSRGDGGYTF.

The J gene is TRBJ1-5, the V gene TRBV4-1; no clear D gene. Germline V gives CDR1 MGHRA, CDR2 YSYEKL. Trimming left V 4 bases short and J 1 base short, with 14 bases between. This CDR3 has 16 amino acids. CDR3 in amino acids: CASSPGRELSNQPQHF. The CDR3 region has the DNA TGCGCCAGCAGCCCTGGCAGAGAGTTGAGCAATCAGCCCCAGCATTTT.

The CDR3 nucleotides read TGTGCCAGCAGTCGAGGACAGGGGGCAAGAGCTTTCTTT. Its protein product is CASSRGQGARAFF. The V call is TRBV6-5, the J call TRBJ1-1, with 11 bases matching TRBD1. V gave up 5 bases and J gave up 10 bases; unmatched junction bases: 6. The CDR3 consists of 13 residues. Germline CDR1 MNHEY, CDR2 SVGAGI.

The J gene is TRBJ2-2, the V gene TRBV30; D uncertain. Germline CDR1 GTSNPN, CDR2 SVGIG (reference sequence). The CDR3 loop spans 14 amino acids. V was pared by 8 bases and J by 3 bases, with 16 bases between. CDR3 sequence: CAVLPLGDTGELFF. The DNA of the CDR3 is TGTGCCGTATTGCCGCTCGGCGACACCGGGGAGCTGTTTTTT.

The rearrangement uses TRBV2 and TRBJ2-3; D assignment may be TRBD1 or TRBD2 (5 bases each). Trimming left V 3 bases short and J 3 bases short, with 13 bases between. The V gene's germline CDR1 is SNHLY and CDR2 FYNNEI. The CDR3 loop spans 15 amino acids. The CDR3 DNA reads as TGTGCCAGCAGTGATAGAGGGGTAGGGACAGATACGCAGTATTTT. It specifies CASSDRGVGTDTQYF.

The rearrangement joins TRBV6-1 to TRBJ2-7; 10 bases match TRBD1. The CDR3 has 13 residues. V was clipped by 8 bases and J by 5 bases; unmatched bases: 6. The germline CDR1 and CDR2 sequences are MNHNS and SASEGT. The CDR3 loop reads CASRRQGADEQYF. In DNA, the CDR3 is TGTGCCAGCCGAAGACAGGGGGCCGACGAGCAGTACTTC.

The chain has TRBV4-2 and TRBJ2-2; D is perhaps TRBD1 (5 bases). Germline lookup yields CDR1 LGHNA and CDR2 YNFKEQ. The CDR3 is 18 residues long. Trimming took 0 bases from V and 5 from J, leaving 19 bases between them. CDR3 loop: CASSQETLTVLGTGELFF. In DNA form, the CDR3 reads TGTGCCAGCAGCCAAGAAACCCTGACAGTCCTTGGAACCGGGGAGCTGTTTTTT.